Below are 25 T cell receptor beta chains sequenced from a single sample in a study of spatial heterogeneity in lung cancer. Time point defined: blood at routine non-recurrence follow-up after resection. TCRdb analysed the 5' RACE reads with MiXCR anew, one entry per CDR3 protein. The data contain 2,400 or so distinct CDR3 sequences, roughly 27% of them singletons. Here the sequenced sample was PBMCs, taken at follow-up. These receptors were collected from a male donor with early-stage non-small cell lung cancer.

About this clonotype itself: Being off target in a library aimed at alpha chains, this beta chain has a size of little meaning. The chain has TRBV12-3 or TRBV12-4 and TRBJ2-5; 8 bases line up with TRBD1. The length of the CDR3 is 15 residues. V trimming: 4 bases; J trimming: 1 base; junction bases outside the gene matches: 5. This chain's CDR3 is CASSYDRGPQETQYF. CDR3 DNA: TGTGCCAGCAGTTATGACAGGGGACCCCAAGAGACCCAGTACTTC.

Concerning this clonotype: Because the library targeted alpha chains, this beta chain is an off-target read whose size means little. This chain uses TRBV20-1 with TRBJ2-1, with 14 positions matching TRBD2. The V gene's germline CDR1 is DFQATT and CDR2 SNEGSKA (reference sequence). The V segment lost 3 bases and the J segment 7 bases; nucleotides outside the gene matches: 2. This CDR3 is built from 14 residues. CDR3 coding DNA: TGCAGTGCTAGGGGACTAGCGGGAGTAAATGAGCAGTTCTTC. It is translated as CSARGLAGVNEQFF.

Worth noting for this clonotype: Found in a library prepared for alpha chains, this beta chain is an off-target read, and its abundance has little meaning. V and J are TRBV7-9 and TRBJ1-1; D ambiguous. Trimming removed 5 bases at V and 3 bases at J, with 4 bases between. This CDR3 comprises 11 residues. Germline CDR1 reads SEHNR; CDR2 reads FQNEAQ (reference sequence). The chain's CDR3 is CASSLDTEAFF. The CDR3 DNA reads as TGTGCCAGCAGCCTCGACACTGAAGCTTTCTTT.

By share of the sample, this clonotype is medium-sized. This beta chain is a stray read from a library made for alpha chains; its abundance is not meaningful. The gene calls are TRBV7-3 and TRBJ2-6, with unresolved D. The CDR3 covers 17 residues. Germline CDR1 reads SGHTA; CDR2 reads FQGTGA. V was trimmed by 1 base and J by 1 base, leaving 11 bases between them. For the CDR3, the DNA is TGTGCCAGCAGCTTAATGTCCCCGCGGTCTGGGGCCAACGTCCTGACTTTC. As protein: CASSLMSPRSGANVLTF.

To note about this clonotype: This beta chain is an off-target read within a library intended for alpha chains, so its frequency means little. CDR3 in DNA: TGTGCCAGCAGCCAGGACCGGTCAGATACGCAGTATTTT. Encoded protein: CASSQDRSDTQYF. The chain joins TRBV7-8 to TRBJ2-3, with unresolved D. With 5 bases removed from V and 4 bases from J, the gap between germline ends came to 10 bases. Germline CDR1 reads SGHVS; CDR2 reads FQNEAQ. The CDR3 runs 13 residues.

In regard to this clonotype: This beta chain represents an off-target read in a library built for alpha chains; its size is of limited meaning. This chain links TRBV20-1 with TRBJ2-3; no reliable D call. The CDR3 length is 14 residues. Between the trimmed V and J ends, which lost 3 bases and 1 base, there was a span of 11 bases. Germline V gene data show CDR1 as DFQATT and CDR2 as SNEGSKA (reference sequence). The CDR3 sequence is CSASTSGGTDTQYF. CDR3 in DNA: TGCAGTGCTAGTACGAGTGGGGGCACAGATACGCAGTATTTT.

This clonotype was seen only a few times. A library prepared for alpha chains yielded this beta chain as an off-target read; its size is of little meaning. CDR3 DNA sequence: TGTGCCTGGGGTCCCTCCGGGACCGTCGCCTATGGCTACACCTTC. Amino acid sequence: CAWGPSGTVAYGYTF. The rearrangement links TRBV30 to TRBJ1-2; D is perhaps TRBD1 (5 bases). Germline loops: CDR1 GTSNPN, CDR2 SVGIG (reference sequence). The V gene lost 5 bases and the J gene lost 4 bases, with 20 bases spanning the gap. CDR3 length: 15 residues.

On this clonotype: Because this beta chain is a stray read in a library intended to capture alpha chains, its abundance should not be given much weight. The V gene is TRBV29-1, the J gene TRBJ2-4, with D maybe TRBD2 (6 bases). Looked up from germline, CDR1 is SQVTM and CDR2 is ANQGSEA. The V end was cut by 7 bases, the J end by 9 bases, with 16 bases between. The CDR3 loop spans 12 amino acids. The DNA for the CDR3 is TGCAGCGCCCCTAGCCAGGAGGGCATTCAGTACTTC. Encoded protein: CSAPSQEGIQYF. Based on the CDR3 plus reference TRBV29-1 and TRBJ2-4, the full variable domain is SAVISQKPSRDICQRGTSLTIQCQVDSQVTMMFWYRQQPGQSLTLIATANQGSEATYESGFVIDKFPISRPNLTFSTLTVSNMSPEDSSIYLCSAPSQEGIQYFGAGTRLSVL.

Note on this clonotype: A library made for alpha chains picked up this beta chain off target, so its size means little. V usage is TRBV12-3 or TRBV12-4 and J usage is TRBJ2-7; D is undetermined. The ends were cut back, 5 bases at V and 6 bases at J, with 11 bases in the middle. The CDR3 loop spans 12 amino acids. The CDR3 DNA follows: TGTGCCAGCAGTACGCTGGGCAGCGAGCAGTACTTC. The encoded protein is CASSTLGSEQYF.

This clonotype came up a few times. Found in a library prepared for alpha chains, this beta chain is an off-target read, and its abundance has little meaning. This sequence joins TRBV19 and TRBJ2-1; D gene uncertain. This CDR3 comprises 12 residues. The germline V gene has CDR1 LNHDA and CDR2 SQIVND (reference sequence). The V and J ends lost 5 bases and 6 bases respectively, with 8 bases between them. CDR3 sequence reads: CASSLTLNEQFF. The CDR3 DNA is TGTGCCAGTAGTTTGACCCTCAATGAGCAGTTCTTC.

This clonotype is labeled as large. The library was designed around alpha chains, so this beta chain is a stray read whose abundance carries little weight. This chain links TRBV10-3 with TRBJ2-4; possibly TRBD1 or TRBD2 for D (5 bases each). The length of the CDR3 is 14 residues. Germline V CDR1 and CDR2: ENHRY, SYGVKD. V gave up 0 bases and J gave up 5 bases, with 8 bases separating them. DNA for the CDR3: TGTGCCATCAGTGAGTCGGGGACCGAAAACATTCAGTACTTC. Encoded protein: CAISESGTENIQYF.

By sample share, this clonotype is medium-sized (0.01 to 0.1%). This beta chain turned up in a library designed for alpha chains; as an off-target read, its abundance says little. The DNA for the CDR3 is TGTGCCAGCAGTTTACTGGCGGGGGGCACCGGGGAGCTGTTTTTT. Protein: CASSLLAGGTGELFF. The chain uses TRBV28 and TRBJ2-2; 8 positions agree with TRBD2. Trimming removed 2 bases from V and 4 bases from J; junction bases left unmatched: 3. CDR3 length: 15 residues. The germline gives CDR1 MDHEN, CDR2 SYDVKM.

This clonotype is deemed medium-sized (0.01 to 0.1%). As an off-target read in a library built for alpha chains, this beta chain has a frequency of little significance. The chain has TRBV4-2 and TRBJ2-2; D is possibly TRBD2 (6 bases). Per the germline V gene, CDR1 is LGHNA and CDR2 is YNFKEQ. The V end lost 4 bases, the J end lost 6 bases, and 15 bases lay between the germline ends. There are 15 residues in the CDR3. The CDR3 loop reads CASSRTIQGPGELFF. DNA for the CDR3: TGTGCCAGCAGCCGGACTATTCAGGGTCCCGGGGAGCTGTTTTTT.

In this sample, this clonotype turned up a few times. For a library built for alpha chains, this beta chain is a stray read; little rests on its size. This sequence joins TRBV5-1 and TRBJ2-2, with a possible D match to TRBD1 (6 bases). Trimming removed 5 bases at V and 7 bases at J, with 24 bases between. This CDR3 contains 17 residues. Germline-derived CDR1 and CDR2 are SGHRS and YFSETQ. The CDR3 loop is CASRSPFTGLAFGELFF. The DNA of the CDR3 is TGCGCCAGCAGGTCCCCCTTCACAGGGCTGGCGTTCGGGGAGCTGTTTTTT.

About this clonotype itself: The library was prepared for alpha chains; this beta chain is a stray read, so its frequency means little. The chain employs TRBV28 and TRBJ2-5; unclear D gene. CDR1 MDHEN and CDR2 SYDVKM come from the germline V gene. V was clipped by 2 bases and J by 5 bases, with 6 bases between them. This CDR3 has 12 amino acids. The CDR3 is CASSLATETQYF. CDR3 sequence (DNA): TGTGCCAGCAGTTTAGCTACTGAGACCCAGTACTTC.

Notes on this clonotype: This beta chain is an unintended read in a library built for alpha chains; its size means little. V gene TRBV28 combines with J gene TRBJ2-3; a weak D match, TRBD2 (7 bases). The germline V gene encodes CDR1 MDHEN and CDR2 SYDVKM. The CDR3 sequence is 16 residues long. Between the trimmed V and J ends, which lost 5 bases and 0 bases, there was a span of 15 bases. As DNA, the CDR3 is TGTGCCAGCAGTGGGGGGGCAGGGTCTAGCACAGATACGCAGTATTTT. Amino acid sequence: CASSGGAGSSTDTQYF. The variable domain in full, with the rest retrieved from reference TRBV28 and TRBJ2-3, is DVKVTQSSRYLVKRTGEKVFLECVQDMDHENMFWYRQDPGLGLRLIYFSYDVKMKEKGDIPEGYSVSREKKERFSLILESASTNQTSMYLCASSGGAGSSTDTQYFGPGTRLTVL.

This clonotype was seen once. This beta chain is an off-target read within a library intended for alpha chains, so its frequency means little. The rearrangement uses TRBV7-3 and TRBJ1-1; unclear D gene. Germline values: CDR1 SGHTA, CDR2 FQGTGA. V was pared by 3 bases and J by 3 bases, with 8 bases between. This CDR3 has 13 residues. CDR3 in DNA: TGTGCCAGCAGCTTCCAGTCCTACACTGAAGCTTTCTTT. It codes for CASSFQSYTEAFF.

Comment on this clonotype: This beta chain slipped into a library made for alpha chains as a stray read, so its size is not meaningful. This chain joins TRBV9 and TRBJ2-5; D is undetermined. Germline loops: CDR1 SGDLS, CDR2 YYNGEE. The CDR3 has 13 amino acids. V was shortened by 4 bases and J by 7 bases, with 14 bases between the two germline ends. The CDR3 region is CASSSRQKGTQYF. CDR3 DNA sequence: TGTGCCAGCAGCTCCCGTCAGAAAGGGACCCAGTACTTC.

As regards this clonotype: This beta chain is a stray sequence in a library constructed for alpha chains; its clone size is not meaningful. The DNA for the CDR3 is TGCAGTGCTAGAGAGGTAGCCTTTTTGGGGGATGAGCAGTTCTTC. It codes for CSAREVAFLGDEQFF. J is TRBJ2-1 and V is TRBV20-1; D is tentatively TRBD1 or TRBD2 (5 bases each). The CDR3 extends over 15 amino acids. Germline V lookup: CDR1 DFQATT, CDR2 SNEGSKA (reference sequence). The V end was cut by 0 bases, the J end by 8 bases, with 17 bases between.

This clonotype has more than one count but fewer than ten. A library made for alpha chains picked up this beta chain off target, so its size means little. The chain couples TRBV7-2 to TRBJ2-7; 9 bases are shared with TRBD2. V lost 7 bases, J lost 5 bases, and 6 bases stayed unmatched. CDR1 is SGHTA and CDR2 is FQGNSA in the germline V gene. The CDR3 has 13 residues. CDR3 sequence: CASNRGTSHEQYF. The CDR3 coding sequence is TGTGCCAGCAACCGCGGGACTAGCCACGAGCAGTACTTC.

As concerns this clonotype: The junction shows a germline mismatch at one end, possibly a read error. With the library built for alpha chains, this beta chain is off target and its frequency is not meaningful. This chain links TRBV7-2 with TRBJ2-3, with 7 bases aligning to TRBD2. The CDR3 has 15 residues. Germline V gene sequence: CDR1 SGHTA, CDR2 FQGNSA. DNA of the CDR3: TGCAGCACCAACGGGGGGAACCAGCAAGGAGATACGCAGTATTTT. This encodes CSTNGGNQQGDTQYF. The entire variable domain, with the rest obtained from reference TRBV7-2 and TRBJ2-3, is as follows: GAGVSQSPSNKVTEKGKDVELRCDPISGHTALYWYRQSLGQGLEFLIYFQGNSAPDKSGLPSDRFSAERTGGSVSTLTIQRTQQEDSAVYLCSTNGGNQQGDTQYFGPGTRLTVL.

By sample share, this clonotype is medium-sized. Within a library made for alpha chains, this beta chain is off target, and its count is uninformative. This chain connects TRBV4-2 to TRBJ1-2; 7 bases line up with TRBD1. V shed 1 base and J 7 bases; nucleotides not matched to a gene: 9. The CDR3 runs to 15 residues. In germline, CDR1 is LGHNA, CDR2 YNFKEQ. The CDR3 DNA follows: TGTGCCAGCAGCCAAGGGATTAGGGGGCAGCTTGGCTACACCTTC. It specifies CASSQGIRGQLGYTF.

Turning to this clonotype: A library made for alpha chains picked up this beta chain off target, so its size means little. J is TRBJ2-1 and V is TRBV12-3 or TRBV12-4; D could derive from TRBD1 or TRBD2 (5 bases each). Trimming left V 4 bases short and J 3 bases short, with 16 bases between. The CDR3 loop spans 16 amino acids. The CDR3 reads CASSWGWPWYYNEQFF. The CDR3 DNA reads as TGTGCCAGCAGTTGGGGGTGGCCTTGGTACTACAATGAGCAGTTCTTC.

This clonotype was observed a few times. This beta chain is a stray read from a library made for alpha chains; its abundance is not meaningful. V and J are TRBV12-3 or TRBV12-4 and TRBJ2-7; D remains unclear. The CDR3 spans 14 residues. V lost 5 bases and J lost 0, with 11 bases in between. The CDR3 coding sequence is TGTGCCAGCAGTCCCTCAGTGATCTCCTACGAGCAGTACTTC. Its translation is CASSPSVISYEQYF.

As to this clonotype: This beta chain appears as a stray read in a library generated for alpha chains; its size is not informative. This sequence joins TRBV5-1 and TRBJ2-3, with D possibly TRBD2 on 5 matching bases. With 4 bases removed from V and 4 bases from J, the gap between germline ends came to 16 bases. The germline gives CDR1 SGHRS, CDR2 YFSETQ. This CDR3 spans 15 amino acids. CDR3 nucleotide sequence: TGCGCCAGCAGCCGTGACAACCCCGGGGCAGATACGCAGTATTTT. It is translated as CASSRDNPGADTQYF.